Listed here are 10 T cell receptor beta chains from one sample, sequenced in a study of OX40 agonist ivuxolimab in advanced cancers. The library came from the immunoSEQ multiplex PCR assay. Entries here come from immuneACCESS through TCRdb and include only in-frame sequences with V and J called. Some clones fail to appear in such tables; in the studies checked, an unresolved V gene covers under half of the shortfall, and the cause of the remainder is unknown. The sample records just under 85,000 clones, roughly 80% of which are singletons. Clones ranked in the top ten supply 2.5% to 3% of the sample. Source: CD4+ or CD8+ T cells sorted from blood, taken in a trial of the OX40 agonist ivuxolimab. These receptors were taken from an adult with an advanced solid tumor such as melanoma, head and neck, liver or kidney cancer.

The chain combines TRBV19 with TRBJ1-2, with 7 bases matching TRBD1. V was clipped by 3 bases and J by 7 bases; unmatched bases: 11. The CDR3 spans 15 residues. In germline, CDR1 is LNHDA, CDR2 SQIVND (reference sequence). The CDR3 DNA is TGTGCCAGTAGTATCCTTACAGGGGCGAAGTTTGGCTACACCTTC. Protein product: CASSILTGAKFGYTF.

The chain recombines TRBV6-5 with TRBJ1-5; unclear D gene. Trimming cost V 5 bases and J 1 base, with 9 bases left between them. CDR1 MNHEY and CDR2 SVGAGI come from the germline V gene. The CDR3 is made up of 14 amino acids. The CDR3 sequence is CASSTFGSNQPQHF. CDR3 DNA: TGTGCCAGCAGTACCTTCGGGAGCAATCAGCCCCAGCATTTT.

V usage is TRBV2 and J usage is TRBJ1-6, with 7 positions matching TRBD1. The CDR3 runs 15 residues. V lost 7 bases and J lost 7; bases outside the gene matches: 10. Germline V gene data show CDR1 as SNHLY and CDR2 as FYNNEI. The CDR3: CASIQGQLLNSPLHF. The DNA for the CDR3 is TGTGCCAGCATTCAGGGACAGTTATTGAATTCACCCCTCCACTTT.

Concerning this clone itself: Other DNA variants within this sample encode the same CDR3. V usage is TRBV19 and J usage is TRBJ2-1; 7 bases line up with TRBD1. Per the germline V gene, CDR1 is LNHDA and CDR2 is SQIVND (reference sequence). This CDR3 region has 13 residues. The V and J ends lost 3 bases and 5 bases, in that order; junction bases with no gene match: 1. CDR3 coding DNA: TGTGCCAGTAGTATTGGGACAGACAATGAGCAGTTCTTC. Translation gives CASSIGTDNEQFF.

The chain links TRBV30 to TRBJ1-6, with TRBD1 matching 7 bases. This CDR3 comprises 18 residues. V was clipped by 2 bases and J by 7 bases; unmatched bases: 17. The germline V gene encodes CDR1 GTSNPN and CDR2 SVGIG (reference sequence). The CDR3 loop reads CAWSNPVGQAIGNSPLHF. The CDR3 bases are TGTGCCTGGAGTAATCCCGTTGGACAGGCAATTGGAAATTCACCCCTCCACTTT.

V usage is TRBV11-2 and J usage is TRBJ1-6; D call uncertain. Germline V gives CDR1 SGHAT, CDR2 FQNNGV. The V and J ends lost 3 bases and 7 bases respectively, with 13 bases between them. CDR3 length: 15 residues. The CDR3 DNA follows: TGTGCCAGCAGCTTTTTTTCGGCAGAAAATTCACCCCTCCACTTT. It specifies CASSFFSAENSPLHF. Complete variable domain (other parts from reference TRBV11-2 and TRBJ1-6): EAGVAQSPRYKIIEKRQSVAFWCNPISGHATLYWYQQILGQGPKLLIQFQNNGVVDDSQLPKDRFSAERLKGVDSTLKIQPAKLEDSAVYLCASSFFSAENSPLHFGNGTRLTVT.

V is TRBV7-2 and J is TRBJ2-1, with 10 bases matching TRBD2. The junction had 9 bases not matched to a gene; V was cut back by 2 bases and J by 8 bases. Germline lookup yields CDR1 SGHTA and CDR2 FQGNSA. This CDR3 is built from 16 residues. In nucleotides, the CDR3 is TGTGCCAGCAGCTTAATAGGAGCGGGGGGGCCTGATGAGCAGTTCTTC. This encodes CASSLIGAGGPDEQFF.

This rearrangement joins TRBV4-3 to TRBJ2-5; D unclear. This CDR3 has 14 amino acids. The V gene lost 0 bases and the J gene lost 2 bases, with 7 bases spanning the gap. Germline V lookup: CDR1 LGHNA, CDR2 YSLEER. Here the CDR3 reads CASSQDYGQETQYF. In DNA form, the CDR3 reads TGCGCCAGCAGCCAAGATTACGGGCAAGAGACCCAGTACTTC.

J is TRBJ2-7 and V is TRBV6-5; 9 nucleotides match TRBD1. This CDR3 region has 15 residues. V dropped 5 bases and J dropped 6; count of bases not matched to a gene: 11. Per the germline V gene, CDR1 is MNHEY and CDR2 is SVGAGI. CDR3 sequence: CASSLDRGIGSEQYF. The CDR3 DNA follows: TGTGCCAGCAGTCTCGACAGGGGGATTGGTAGCGAGCAGTACTTC.

J is TRBJ2-7 and V is TRBV19; D may be TRBD1 or TRBD2 (5 bases each). V lost 3 bases to trimming and J lost 3 bases, with 18 bases between them. CDR1 and CDR2 from the germline V gene are LNHDA and SQIVND (reference sequence). The CDR3 loop spans 16 amino acids. The CDR3 coding sequence is TGTGCCAGTAGTATCGGACTCGGGACGGATATCTACGAGCAGTACTTC. Amino acid sequence: CASSIGLGTDIYEQYF. Looking up the rest from reference TRBV19 and TRBJ2-7 gives the full variable domain: DGGITQSPKYLFRKEGQNVTLSCEQNLNHDAMYWYRQDPGQGLRLIYYSQIVNDFQKGDIAEGYSVSREKKESFPLTVTSAQKNPTAFYLCASSIGLGTDIYEQYFGPGTRLTVT.